One and the same sample provided the 24 T cell receptor beta chains below, sequenced in a study of post-analysis software for immune sequencing data (dated by TCRdb to the mid-2010s). The investigation overall reported the following: Significantly higher frequencies in patients than in controls were found for roughly five TRBV segments, including TRBV5-6, TRBV5-1 and TRBV20-1.

No antigens are known for them. Preparation of the library involved PCR. Sequencing relied on an Illumina HiSeq 2500. Unique molecular identifiers were incorporated into TCR beta cDNA libraries to reduce PCR and sequencing biases. Using fastp trimming at Q25 and MiXCR clonotype assembly, TCRdb reanalyzed the public sequencing data and kept in-frame beta chains. Merged by CDR3 protein, the rows form single entries marked with the most common genes and DNA. The sample table lists roughly 870,000 distinct CDR3 sequences, approximately 57% of them with a count of one. The ten largest clones add up to approximately 4.5% of the sample. Sample: blood. The receptor source for this set is a girl aged 10 to 17 with multiple sclerosis.

This clonotype showed up just a few times. The chain is built from TRBV7-6 and TRBJ2-7, with D perhaps matching TRBD1 or TRBD2 (6 bases each). V gave up 1 base and J gave up 0 bases, with 19 bases separating them. Germline loops: CDR1 SGHVS, CDR2 FNYEAQ. This CDR3 has 18 residues. This chain's CDR3 is CASSLVSEGGRSSYEQYF. In DNA form, the CDR3 reads TGTGCCAGCAGCTTAGTATCCGAAGGGGGGAGGAGCTCCTACGAGCAGTACTTC.

The chain combines TRBV5-1 with TRBJ2-1, with 11 nucleotides matching TRBD2. There are 16 residues in the CDR3. The V gene's germline CDR1 is SGHRS and CDR2 YFSETQ. V was pared by 6 bases and J by 0 bases, with 5 bases of the junction left unmatched. The CDR3: CASTLLAGVSYNEQFF. The CDR3, as DNA: TGCGCCAGCACGTTACTAGCGGGAGTCTCCTACAATGAGCAGTTCTTC.

The J gene is TRBJ2-4, the V gene TRBV25-1, with D possibly being TRBD2 (6 bases). The J call may not be correct, given that the DNA end is closer to TRBJ2-7. Germline-derived CDR1 and CDR2 are MGHDK and SYGVNS. This CDR3 is built from 13 residues. The CDR3: CASNRGSDYEQYF. The CDR3 DNA is TGTGCCAGCAATCGGGGGTCCGACTACGAGCAGTACTTC.

The rearrangement uses TRBV29-1 and TRBJ1-2; D is unresolved. V was clipped by 0 bases and J by 0 bases, with 14 bases between them. Germline V gene data show CDR1 as SQVTM and CDR2 as ANQGSEA. This CDR3 has 16 residues. The CDR3 region is CSVEDWSKGSNYGYTF. For the CDR3, the DNA is TGCAGCGTTGAAGATTGGAGTAAAGGGTCTAACTATGGCTACACCTTC.

This sequence joins TRBV3-1 and TRBJ2-6; 8 nucleotides line up with TRBD1. After removal of 0 bases from V and 2 bases from J, the junction contained 6 bases not matched to a gene. Germline CDR1 and CDR2: LGHDT and YNNKEL (reference sequence). CDR3 size: 18 residues. DNA for the CDR3: TGTGCCAGCAGCCAAGATCCCAGGGGGCAAACTGGGGCCAACGTCCTGACTTTC. Its protein is CASSQDPRGQTGANVLTF.

The chain combines TRBV5-1 with TRBJ2-3, with D possibly TRBD1 on 6 matching bases. With 1 base removed from V and 3 bases from J, the gap between germline ends came to 12 bases. The CDR3 has 15 amino acids. Germline CDR1 SGHRS, CDR2 YFSETQ. The CDR3 loop reads CASSLLQGITDTQYF. CDR3 DNA sequence: TGCGCCAGCAGCTTGCTCCAGGGGATAACAGATACGCAGTATTTT.

The J gene is TRBJ1-1, the V gene TRBV7-3; D not certain. This CDR3 contains 18 residues. The germline V gene encodes CDR1 SGHTA and CDR2 FQGTGA. V lost 0 bases, J lost 0 bases, and 17 bases lay in between. DNA of the CDR3: TGTGCCAGCAGCTTAACGGGAGGGTCGCGGGGTATGAACACTGAAGCTTTCTTT. This sequence encodes CASSLTGGSRGMNTEAFF.

This chain joins TRBV12-3 or TRBV12-4 and TRBJ2-7; a possible D gene is TRBD2 (6 bases). This CDR3 is built from 17 residues. V lost 5 bases to trimming and J lost 1 base, with 21 bases between them. As DNA, the CDR3 is TGTGCCAGCAGTCCCTCTTCGGGACCGGGGAGGTCCTACGAGCAGTACTTC. This sequence encodes CASSPSSGPGRSYEQYF.

The chain has TRBV6-5 and TRBJ1-4; no clear D gene. Germline V CDR1 and CDR2: MNHEY, SVGAGI. This CDR3 spans 15 amino acids. V lost 2 bases and J lost 8, with 15 bases in between. The CDR3 bases are TGTGCCAGCAGTTACACCGGGAACGCGAGAGAAAAACTGTTTTTT. It encodes CASSYTGNAREKLFF.

This clonotype occurred a few times. This CDR3 reads CATSRGRLAGVFIEQFF. DNA of the CDR3: TGTGCCACCAGCAGAGGTCGACTAGCGGGCGTCTTCATTGAGCAGTTCTTC. V gene TRBV15 combines with J gene TRBJ2-1, with 10 bases identical to TRBD2. Trimming at V came to 1 base and at J to 9 bases, leaving 12 bases not matched to a gene. Germline values: CDR1 LNHNV, CDR2 YYDKDF (reference sequence). The CDR3 extends over 17 amino acids.

This chain links TRBV6-6 with TRBJ2-4; D is unresolved. The CDR3 covers 15 residues. Trimming pared 4 bases from V and 0 bases from J, leaving 10 bases between. CDR1 is MNHNY, CDR2 SVGAGI, per germline (reference sequence). CDR3 bases: TGTGCCAGCAGTTTCGCTAATGTAGCCAAAAACATTCAGTACTTC. Protein sequence: CASSFANVAKNIQYF.

The chain joins TRBV7-2 to TRBJ2-1; D assignment may be TRBD1 or TRBD2 (5 bases each). Germline V CDR1 and CDR2: SGHTA, FQGNSA. The CDR3 consists of 15 residues. The V gene lost 5 bases and the J gene lost 3 bases, with 14 bases spanning the gap. CDR3 nucleotides: TGTGCCAGCAGCCCCGGGGCAGCTGTCTACAATGAGCAGTTCTTC. Protein product: CASSPGAAVYNEQFF. The full variable domain, in which reference TRBV7-2 and TRBJ2-1 provide the parts outside the CDR3, is GAGVSQSPSNKVTEKGKDVELRCDPISGHTALYWYRQSLGQGLEFLIYFQGNSAPDKSGLPSDRFSAERTGGSVSTLTIQRTQQEDSAVYLCASSPGAAVYNEQFFGPGTRLTVL.

The CDR3 nucleotides are TGTGCCAGCAGCGTAGAGGGCAGGGCGGACACTGAAGCTTTCTTT. Translated, it gives CASSVEGRADTEAFF. The chain uses TRBV9 and TRBJ1-1; a weak D match, TRBD1 (5 bases). Trimming pared 0 bases from V and 3 bases from J, leaving 12 bases between. The germline V gene encodes CDR1 SGDLS and CDR2 YYNGEE. The CDR3 has 15 amino acids.

The chain carries TRBV10-3 and TRBJ2-1; D gene ambiguous. Trimming took 6 bases from V and 2 from J, leaving 11 bases between them. The CDR3 spans 14 residues. Germline V CDR1 and CDR2: ENHRY, SYGVKD. The CDR3 is CAISNRVTYNEQFF. The CDR3 DNA reads TGTGCCATCAGCAACAGAGTTACCTACAATGAGCAGTTCTTC.

The rearrangement joins TRBV15 to TRBJ1-5, with no clear D. The CDR3 is made up of 15 amino acids. Trimming cost V 5 bases and J 3 bases, with 14 bases left between them. Germline V lookup: CDR1 LNHNV, CDR2 YYDKDF (reference sequence). The CDR3 DNA reads as TGTGCCACCAGCGTCGAACATCTGGTCAATCAGCCCCAGCATTTT. Protein product: CATSVEHLVNQPQHF.

In its sample, this clonotype was seen a few times. The rearrangement joins TRBV29-1 to TRBJ2-4, with a tentative D call TRBD2 (6 bases). Deletions cut 0 bases from V and 0 bases from J, with 6 bases between. The CDR3 is 14 amino acids. Germline CDR1 SQVTM, CDR2 ANQGSEA. CDR3 region: CSVEEGLAKNIQYF. CDR3 bases: TGCAGCGTTGAAGAGGGACTAGCCAAAAACATTCAGTACTTC.

The rearrangement uses TRBV20-1 and TRBJ2-7, with 7 bases aligning to TRBD2. The CDR3 contains 14 residues. Germline V lookup: CDR1 DFQATT, CDR2 SNEGSKA (reference sequence). Trimming cost V 4 bases and J 1 base; bases outside gene matches: 7. CDR3 amino acids: CSATAWGGSYEQYF. Here the CDR3 DNA reads TGCAGTGCTACGGCCTGGGGGGGTTCCTACGAGCAGTACTTC.

In its sample, this clonotype was seen once. The chain uses TRBV14 and TRBJ1-2, with D perhaps TRBD1 (5 bases). There are 13 residues in the CDR3. From germline, CDR1 is SGHDN and CDR2 FVKESK. Trimming stripped 0 bases from V and 7 bases from J, with 9 bases between. CDR3 amino acids: CASSQDPRAGYTF. The CDR3 bases are TGTGCCAGCAGCCAAGATCCCAGGGCTGGCTACACCTTC.

The chain carries TRBV29-1 and TRBJ2-3, with 7 bases matching TRBD2. Germline trimming cut 3 bases from V and 2 bases from J; bases unmatched to any gene: 11. The CDR3 has 16 residues. Germline V gene data show CDR1 as SQVTM and CDR2 as ANQGSEA. CDR3 DNA sequence: TGCAGCGTTGAGACGTCCGGGGACTACCCCACAGATACGCAGTATTTT. This sequence encodes CSVETSGDYPTDTQYF.

The chain joins TRBV21-1 to TRBJ1-2; TRBD1 reflects the table's D call only, with no check against the DNA. TRBV21-1 is described as a pseudogene. This CDR3 spans 16 amino acids. CDR3 nucleotides: TGTGCCAGCAGCAAAGGAGAGGGGTTGGCCCAGTATGGCTACACCTTC. It translates to CASSKGEGLAQYGYTF.

The CDR3 region is CASSLLRGLSSPLHF. The DNA of the CDR3 is TGTGCCAGCAGCTTACTCAGGGGTTTGAGTTCACCCCTCCACTTT. This chain joins TRBV7-2 and TRBJ1-6; tentatively, D is TRBD1 (6 bases). V lost 2 bases and J lost 9, with 14 bases in between. Germline CDR1 is SGHTA and CDR2 is FQGNSA. CDR3 size: 15 residues.

This chain uses TRBV5-6 with TRBJ2-2; tentative D call: TRBD2 (5 bases). The V end lost 4 bases, the J end lost 6 bases, and 13 bases lay between the germline ends. Germline V lookup: CDR1 SGHDT, CDR2 YYEEEE. The CDR3 loop spans 14 amino acids. The CDR3 DNA reads TGTGCCAGCAGCACTTCTCTAGCCCCCGGGGAGCTGTTTTTT. Protein sequence: CASSTSLAPGELFF.

This clonotype turned up a few times. The chain joins TRBV21-1 to TRBJ1-4. TRBV21-1 is annotated as a pseudogene. The CDR3 length is 19 residues. The DNA of the CDR3 is TGTGCCAGCTTAGCACGGCTTGTAAGCGCGGACGGCGAGAATGAAAAACTGTTTTTT. As protein: CASLARLVSADGENEKLFF.

The rearrangement links TRBV12-3 or TRBV12-4 to TRBJ2-7, with D maybe TRBD2 (6 bases). The closer fit of TRBJ2-5 to the DNA end suggests the J call may be wrong. This CDR3 is built from 13 residues. CDR3 in amino acids: CASSPEEGETQYF. CDR3 coding DNA: TGTGCCAGCAGCCCCGAGGAGGGTGAGACCCAGTACTTC.